The clone carrying this T cell receptor (beta chain) was counted between two and nine times. Its specificity is not known. This record belongs to a study of post-analysis software for immune sequencing data. Findings of the study overall: Diversity measured as normalized Chao1 was significantly lower in multiple sclerosis patients than in controls. Relative to controls, patients had several TRBV segments at higher frequency, with TRBV5-6, TRBV5-1 and TRBV20-1 among these. Strong co-clustering by F measure linked samples that shared a preparation batch.

The CDR3 extends over 17 amino acids. The V and J ends lost 4 bases and 0 bases, in that order; junction bases with no gene match: 5. The germline gives CDR1 SGHVS, CDR2 FNYEAQ. Unique-molecular-identifier-tagged TCR beta cDNA libraries were used. A single record per CDR3 protein comes from TCRdb applying MiXCR to the PCR reads. Of hundreds of thousands of distinct CDR3 sequences detected, roughly 47% appear once; the ten largest clones hold 1.7%. The sequence was collected from a girl aged 5-17 years with multiple sclerosis. The specimen sequenced was blood. The chain links TRBV7-6 to TRBJ2-1, with TRBD2 identical over 11 bases. The CDR3 sequence: CASSSTSGSPSYNEQFF. The CDR3 coding sequence is TGTGCCAGCAGCTCTACTAGCGGGAGTCCCTCCTACAATGAGCAGTTCTTC.